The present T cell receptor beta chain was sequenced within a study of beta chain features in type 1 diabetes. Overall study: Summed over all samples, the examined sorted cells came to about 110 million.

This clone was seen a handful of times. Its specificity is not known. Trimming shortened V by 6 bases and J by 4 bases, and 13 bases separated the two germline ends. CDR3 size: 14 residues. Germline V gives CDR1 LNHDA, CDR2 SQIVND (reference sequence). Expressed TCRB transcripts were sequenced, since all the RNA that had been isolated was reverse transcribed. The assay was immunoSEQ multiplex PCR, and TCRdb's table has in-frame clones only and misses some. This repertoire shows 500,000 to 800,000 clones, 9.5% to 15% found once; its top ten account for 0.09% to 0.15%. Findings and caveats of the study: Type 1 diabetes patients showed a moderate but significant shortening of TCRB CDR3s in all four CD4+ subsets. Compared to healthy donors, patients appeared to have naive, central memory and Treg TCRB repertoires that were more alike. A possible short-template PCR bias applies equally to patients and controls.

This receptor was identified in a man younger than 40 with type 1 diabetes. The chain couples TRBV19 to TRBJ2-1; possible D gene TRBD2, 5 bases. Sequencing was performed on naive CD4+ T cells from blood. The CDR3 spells CASSSWTAYNEQFF. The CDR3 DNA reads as TGTGCCAGTAGCTCCTGGACTGCTTACAATGAGCAGTTCTTC.